Shown below are 25 T cell receptor beta chains from a single sample sequenced in a study of vaccination effects on CD4 cells after COVID-19. Sequencing followed a ViraFEST assay step that expanded antigen-specific CD4+ T cells with viral peptide pools. Once cultured for around 11 days, the cells underwent separation to obtain CD4+ T cells. Convalescent patients had PCR-confirmed SARS-CoV-2 infection between March and December 2020. These receptors have no known antigen. Profiling relied on immunoSEQ multiplex PCR, and the TCRdb table lists in-frame clones only, not all of them. The table has tens of thousands of clones, around 72% seen once. The sample consisted of CD4+ T cells from PBMCs cultured with a peptide pool, taken before COVID-19 vaccination. The receptors come from a human donor who had a prior SARS-CoV-2 infection.

V gene TRBV5-1 combines with J gene TRBJ2-1; TRBD2 aligns across 11 bases. CDR3 size: 15 residues. J lost 10 bases, V lost 0 bases, and 6 bases had no gene match. From germline, CDR1 is SGHRS and CDR2 YFSETQ. DNA for the CDR3: TGCGCCAGCAGCTTGGATACTAGCGGGGGAGTGGAGCAGTTCTTC. This codes for CASSLDTSGGVEQFF.

This clone was counted a few times. The chain carries TRBV5-1 and TRBJ2-7; 9 bases map to TRBD1. V shed 0 bases, J shed 7 bases, and the junction held 8 bases outside the gene matches. The CDR3 covers 15 residues. Germline V CDR1 and CDR2: SGHRS, YFSETQ. The CDR3 spells CASSLEGQGHSEQYF. CDR3 in DNA: TGCGCCAGCAGCTTGGAGGGACAGGGACATAGTGAGCAGTACTTC.

J is TRBJ1-1 and V is TRBV3-1 (or the pseudogene TRBV3-2), with a tentative D call TRBD1 (6 bases). Germline CDR1 reads LGHDT; CDR2 reads YNNKEL (reference sequence). Trimming pared 4 bases from V and 8 bases from J, leaving 11 bases between. The CDR3 runs to 12 residues. The CDR3 loop reads CASSPGTREAFF. The DNA for the CDR3 is TGTGCCAGCAGCCCCGGGACAAGAGAAGCTTTCTTT.

This chain joins TRBV4-1 and TRBJ2-5; D is ambiguous. The V gene lost 3 bases and the J gene lost 6 bases, with 14 bases spanning the gap. The germline V gene encodes CDR1 MGHRA and CDR2 YSYEKL. The CDR3 runs to 14 residues. The CDR3: CASSQPAQQQTQYF. Written as DNA, the CDR3 is TGCGCCAGCAGCCAGCCGGCCCAGCAGCAGACCCAGTACTTC.

The chain combines TRBV3-1 (or the pseudogene TRBV3-2) with TRBJ2-2; D is unclear. CDR3 length equals 15 residues. V was pared by 0 bases and J by 6 bases, with 11 bases between. The germline gives CDR1 LGHDT, CDR2 YNNKEL (reference sequence). The CDR3 DNA is TGTGCCAGCAGCCAAGATCATCGGCTTGCCGGGGAGCTGTTTTTT. Amino acid sequence: CASSQDHRLAGELFF.

The rearrangement uses TRBV6-5 and TRBJ1-1; 7 bases line up with TRBD1. J lost 8 bases, V lost 5 bases, and 11 bases had no gene match. The CDR3 is 14 amino acids. The germline CDR1 and CDR2 sequences are MNHEY and SVGAGI. CDR3 nucleotides: TGTGCCAGCAGTCGGACAGGCCTCACCCCGGAAGCTTTCTTT. Its translation is CASSRTGLTPEAFF.

A few counts support this clone. The chain uses TRBV5-1 and TRBJ2-5; tentatively, D is TRBD1 or TRBD2 (5 bases each). Germline CDR1 and CDR2: SGHRS and YFSETQ. This CDR3 spans 15 amino acids. The germline V and J ends were trimmed by 1 base and 5 bases, with 15 bases remaining between them. The CDR3 coding sequence is TGCGCCAGCAGCTTGTCTCTAGGGGAGCGGGAGACCCAGTACTTC. Protein sequence: CASSLSLGERETQYF.

The rearrangement joins TRBV5-1 to TRBJ2-5; TRBD1 might be the D (6 bases). This CDR3 has 13 amino acids. CDR1 and CDR2 from the germline V gene are SGHRS and YFSETQ. The V end was cut by 4 bases, the J end by 5 bases, with 12 bases between. The CDR3 region is CASSPGVGETQYF. CDR3 DNA sequence: TGCGCCAGCAGCCCAGGGGTTGGGGAGACCCAGTACTTC.

This sequence joins TRBV7-2 and TRBJ2-6, with D unclear. Trimming pared 5 bases from V and 1 base from J, leaving 9 bases between. Germline V gene data show CDR1 as SGHTA and CDR2 as FQGNSA. The CDR3 loop spans 15 amino acids. CDR3 sequence reads: CASSPKLSGANVLTF. DNA for the CDR3: TGTGCCAGCAGCCCCAAGCTTTCTGGGGCCAACGTCCTGACTTTC.

This clone appeared a single time. The chain is built from TRBV28 and TRBJ2-3; 8 bases align to TRBD2. CDR3 size: 16 residues. Trimming at V came to 5 bases and at J to 5 bases, leaving 12 bases not matched to a gene. CDR1 and CDR2 from the germline V gene are MDHEN and SYDVKM. For the CDR3, the DNA is TGTGCCAGCAGTCCGTTAGCGGGGCTTGGGGGAGATACGCAGTATTTT. This gives the protein CASSPLAGLGGDTQYF.

The chain has TRBV4-3 and TRBJ1-3, with 9 bases lining up with TRBD1. After removal of 1 base from V and 2 bases from J, the junction contained 6 bases not matched to a gene. CDR1 and CDR2 (germline): LGHNA, YSLEER. This CDR3 has 17 amino acids. This CDR3 reads CASSQGVQGAAGNTIYF. CDR3 nucleotide sequence: TGCGCCAGCAGCCAAGGGGTACAGGGGGCCGCTGGAAACACCATATATTTT.

The gene calls are TRBV11-3 and TRBJ2-5; D gene ambiguous. The CDR3 runs 14 residues. V lost 5 bases and J lost 4, with 14 bases in between. Germline values: CDR1 SGHNT, CDR2 YENEEA. The CDR3, as DNA: TGTGCCAGCAGCCCCGGCGGAGTTGGAGAGACCCAGTACTTC. Amino acids: CASSPGGVGETQYF.

This clone showed up just a few times. This chain connects TRBV19 to TRBJ1-6; D remains ambiguous. The germline gives CDR1 LNHDA, CDR2 SQIVND (reference sequence). The length of the CDR3 is 15 residues. V was shortened by 3 bases and J by 6 bases, with 12 bases between the two germline ends. The chain's CDR3 is CASSMEGVGNSPLHF. The DNA for the CDR3 is TGTGCCAGTAGTATGGAGGGAGTCGGTAATTCACCCCTCCACTTT.

The genes are TRBV10-3 and TRBJ2-1; D ambiguous. This CDR3 is 10 amino acids long. Per the germline V gene, CDR1 is ENHRY and CDR2 is SYGVKD. Trimming took off 11 bases at V and 13 bases at J, with 15 bases between the two ends. The CDR3 nucleotides are TGTGCCCCGACGGACCGATTTCAGTTCTTC. Protein sequence: CAPTDRFQFF.

The chain couples TRBV27 to TRBJ2-7; D gene ambiguous. The CDR3 totals 14 residues. The V end was cut by 5 bases, the J end by 5 bases, with 16 bases between. Germline values: CDR1 MNHEY, CDR2 SMNVEV (reference sequence). The CDR3 spells CASSVRQGRDEQYF. The CDR3 coding sequence is TGTGCCAGCAGTGTAAGACAAGGTAGGGACGAGCAGTACTTC.

This chain connects TRBV11-3 to TRBJ2-1; TRBD2 might be the D (5 bases). The germline CDR1 and CDR2 sequences are SGHNT and YENEEA. V was clipped by 5 bases and J by 2 bases, with 10 bases between them. The CDR3 loop spans 14 amino acids. CDR3 in amino acids: CASSLAQAYNEQFF. The CDR3 coding sequence is TGTGCCAGCAGCCTAGCTCAAGCCTACAATGAGCAGTTCTTC.

This clone is deemed medium-sized. The chain combines TRBV30 with TRBJ2-5; the D is unclear. V dropped 0 bases and J dropped 1 base, with 6 bases sitting between them. Germline lookup yields CDR1 GTSNPN and CDR2 SVGIG (reference sequence). The CDR3 runs 13 residues. The CDR3 region is CAWSVSSQETQYF. DNA for the CDR3: TGTGCCTGGAGTGTGAGTAGCCAAGAGACCCAGTACTTC. Variable domain in full (rest from reference TRBV30 and TRBJ2-5): SQTIHQWPATLVQPVGSPLSLECTVEGTSNPNLYWYRQAAGRGLQLLFYSVGIGQISSEVPQNLSASRPQDRQFILSSKKLLLSDSGFYLCAWSVSSQETQYFGPGTRLLVL.

The chain recombines TRBV6-2 or TRBV6-3 with TRBJ1-5; 11 nucleotides match TRBD1. This CDR3 comprises 16 residues. Germline lookup yields CDR1 MNHEY and CDR2 SVGEGT. V shed 2 bases, J shed 6 bases, and the junction held 6 bases outside the gene matches. CDR3 region: CASSYPIGQGAQPQHF. In DNA, the CDR3 is TGTGCCAGCAGTTACCCTATAGGACAGGGGGCTCAGCCCCAGCATTTT.

The rearrangement uses TRBV28 and TRBJ1-6, with a tentative D call TRBD1 (6 bases). Trimming removed 2 bases at V and 9 bases at J, with 14 bases between. Germline V gene sequence: CDR1 MDHEN, CDR2 SYDVKM. There are 15 residues in the CDR3. DNA of the CDR3: TGTGCCAGCAGTTTACCCCAGGGGCACGGTTCACCCCTCCACTTT. This sequence encodes CASSLPQGHGSPLHF.

This chain connects TRBV19 to TRBJ2-7, with no clear D. The ends were cut back, 3 bases at V and 7 bases at J, with 10 bases in the middle. This CDR3 is built from 12 residues. Germline V gives CDR1 LNHDA, CDR2 SQIVND (reference sequence). Here the CDR3 DNA reads TGTGCCAGTAGTATCATGGGCCGGGAGCAGTACTTC. Translating it yields CASSIMGREQYF.

The chain uses TRBV11-2 and TRBJ2-7; D is uncertain. CDR1 is SGHAT and CDR2 is FQNNGV in the germline V gene. V lost 5 bases to trimming and J lost 7 bases, with 18 bases between them. The CDR3 spans 14 residues. The CDR3 DNA reads as TGTGCCAGCAGCCCAGGCCTCGGGCATTGGGAGCAGTACTTC. It specifies CASSPGLGHWEQYF.

This chain joins TRBV9 and TRBJ2-7; TRBD1 is a possible D gene (5 bases). In germline, CDR1 is SGDLS, CDR2 YYNGEE. V lost 4 bases and J 6 bases, leaving 14 bases between the germline ends. CDR3 length: 13 amino acids. This CDR3 is CASSTYNGAEQYF. The CDR3 nucleotides read TGTGCCAGCAGCACATACAATGGGGCCGAGCAGTACTTC.

CDR3 DNA: TGTGCCAGCAGGGGAACAGGGGAAAACGGGGAGCTGTTTTTT. Protein sequence: CASRGTGENGELFF. This rearrangement joins TRBV25-1 to TRBJ2-2; 7 bases are a match to TRBD1. The CDR3 is made up of 14 amino acids. CDR1 MGHDK and CDR2 SYGVNS come from the germline V gene. Unmatched junction bases numbered 8, after V lost 6 bases and J lost 7 bases.

The V gene is TRBV13, the J gene TRBJ1-2; maybe TRBD1 (6 bases). CDR3 length: 15 amino acids. The germline gives CDR1 PRHDT, CDR2 FYEKMQ (reference sequence). Trimming took 5 bases from V and 2 from J, leaving 15 bases between them. The CDR3 here is CASSGGGGTNYGYTF. Written as DNA, the CDR3 is TGTGCCAGCAGCGGAGGGGGAGGGACGAACTATGGCTACACCTTC.

The chain couples TRBV7-9 to TRBJ2-5; 8 nucleotides line up with TRBD2. Germline CDR1 SEHNR, CDR2 FQNEAQ (reference sequence). The J segment lost 4 bases and the V segment lost 7 bases, leaving 11 bases of the junction unmatched. The CDR3 has 15 amino acids. The CDR3, as DNA: TGTGCCAGCAACCTCGGGACTAGGGCTAGAGAGACCCAGTACTTC. Its protein product is CASNLGTRARETQYF.